Listed below are T cell receptor beta chains from one sample, sequenced in a study of blood T cell repertoires in COVID-19. Repertoires were generated with immunoSEQ multiplex PCR, while TCRdb's copy carries only in-frame clones and drops some. The data show 170,000 or so clones, more than 75% seen once. Material: peripheral blood. The receptors derive from a woman in her sixties or seventies with COVID-19, enrolled during active disease. Each CDR3 is given with its conserved first and last residue. D genes are given only for firm matches. Some rows have no size entry. The others give once, few or many, or a class for an expanded clone.

CDR3nt: TGTGCCAGCTCACCAAACAGGATCGACGAGCAGTACTTC; CDR3aa: CASSPNRIDEQYF; d_gene: .; j_gene: TRBJ2-7; abundance: .; v_gene: TRBV18
CDR3nt: TGTGCCAGCAGACACCCGAGGGAGGACAGGGGAAGGACTGAAGCTTTCTTT; CDR3aa: CASRHPREDRGRTEAFF; d_gene: TRBD1; j_gene: TRBJ1-1; abundance: .; v_gene: TRBV3-1/TRBV3-2
CDR3nt: TGTGCCAGCAGCCCCGCCCACTTGACAGGGTTTGAGCAGTTCTTC; CDR3aa: CASSPAHLTGFEQFF; d_gene: TRBD1; j_gene: TRBJ2-1; abundance: .; v_gene: TRBV3-1/TRBV3-2
CDR3nt: TGTGCCAGCAGCCCGCAGGTCTCGGGGGGCACTGAAGCTTTCTTT; CDR3aa: CASSPQVSGGTEAFF; d_gene: .; j_gene: TRBJ1-1; abundance: .; v_gene: TRBV7-2
CDR3nt: TGTGCCAGCAGTCACGGACTAGCGGGAGAAACGTCCTACGAGCAGTACTTC; CDR3aa: CASSHGLAGETSYEQYF; d_gene: TRBD2; j_gene: TRBJ2-7; abundance: .; v_gene: TRBV6-6
CDR3nt: TGTGCCAGCAGCCCGGAGGGAGGGGACCCCTACGAGCAGTACTTC; CDR3aa: CASSPEGGDPYEQYF; d_gene: TRBD2; j_gene: TRBJ2-7; abundance: .; v_gene: TRBV5-4
CDR3nt: TGTGCCATTGCCTGGGACATAAATGAGCAGTTCTTC; CDR3aa: CAIAWDINEQFF; d_gene: .; j_gene: TRBJ2-1; abundance: .; v_gene: TRBV10-3
CDR3nt: TGTGCCAGCACTGGAGAAAACCTATACGAGCAGTACTTC; CDR3aa: CASTGENLYEQYF; d_gene: .; j_gene: TRBJ2-7; abundance: .; v_gene: TRBV28
CDR3nt: TGTGCCAGCAGTACCCCGGGACAGGGTCAGCAGCCCCAGCATTTT; CDR3aa: CASSTPGQGQQPQHF; d_gene: TRBD1; j_gene: TRBJ1-5; abundance: .; v_gene: TRBV28
CDR3nt: TGTGCCAGCAGCTTTCTGTATCAGGTCCATGAAAAACTGTTTTTT; CDR3aa: CASSFLYQVHEKLFF; d_gene: .; j_gene: TRBJ1-4; abundance: few; v_gene: TRBV5-6
CDR3nt: TGTGCCACGAAAGGACAGGTGACCGGCGGGGAGCTGTTTTTT; CDR3aa: CATKGQVTGGELFF; d_gene: TRBD1; j_gene: TRBJ2-2; abundance: once; v_gene: TRBV24-1
CDR3nt: TGCGCCAGCAGCTTCGATGGACAGGGCGCCGGGGAGCTGTTTTTT; CDR3aa: CASSFDGQGAGELFF; d_gene: TRBD1; j_gene: TRBJ2-2; abundance: .; v_gene: TRBV5-1
CDR3nt: TGCGCCAGCAGCTTGACAGTTGCTGGGGCCAACGTCCTGACTTTC; CDR3aa: CASSLTVAGANVLTF; d_gene: .; j_gene: TRBJ2-6; abundance: .; v_gene: TRBV5-1
CDR3nt: TGTGCCATCAAGGTTGAGGGTACGGGAGCCCAGCATTTT; CDR3aa: CAIKVEGTGAQHF; d_gene: .; j_gene: TRBJ1-5; abundance: few; v_gene: TRBV10-3
CDR3nt: TGTGCCAGCAGCCTCCTGGGGAGGGTCAATTCACCCCTCCACTTT; CDR3aa: CASSLLGRVNSPLHF; d_gene: .; j_gene: TRBJ1-6; abundance: .; v_gene: TRBV27
CDR3nt: TGTGCCACCAGCAGGGAAGGACTACCCAACTACGAGCAGTACTTC; CDR3aa: CATSREGLPNYEQYF; d_gene: .; j_gene: TRBJ2-7; abundance: .; v_gene: TRBV15
CDR3nt: TGTGCCAGCAGGGACTGGGGTCAGAACTATGGCTACACCTTC; CDR3aa: CASRDWGQNYGYTF; d_gene: .; j_gene: TRBJ1-2; abundance: .; v_gene: TRBV25-1
CDR3nt: TGTGCCACCAGTGATTTGGCCCTTACTAGCGGAGGGGGGGCAGATACGCAGTATTTT; CDR3aa: CATSDLALTSGGGADTQYF; d_gene: TRBD2; j_gene: TRBJ2-3; abundance: .; v_gene: TRBV24-1
CDR3nt: TGTGCCAGCAGCTTACCAATCGGGACTTTCCAAGAGACCCAGTACTTC; CDR3aa: CASSLPIGTFQETQYF; d_gene: .; j_gene: TRBJ2-5; abundance: .; v_gene: TRBV7-9
CDR3nt: TGTGCCAGCAGCGTGGAAAATAGCGGCTACACCTTC; CDR3aa: CASSVENSGYTF; d_gene: .; j_gene: TRBJ1-2; abundance: .; v_gene: TRBV3-1/TRBV3-2
CDR3nt: TGTGCCAGCAGTCAGTTGGCGGGAGGGGAGACCCAGTACTTC; CDR3aa: CASSQLAGGETQYF; d_gene: TRBD2; j_gene: TRBJ2-5; abundance: .; v_gene: TRBV6-2/TRBV6-3
CDR3nt: TGTGCCAGCCGTCGACAGGGAGACTCTGGGGCCAACGTCCTGACTTTC; CDR3aa: CASRRQGDSGANVLTF; d_gene: TRBD1; j_gene: TRBJ2-6; abundance: .; v_gene: TRBV28
CDR3nt: TGTGCCAGCAGTTACTTCGCTAGGACATTTACCGAGCAGTACTTC; CDR3aa: CASSYFARTFTEQYF; d_gene: .; j_gene: TRBJ2-7; abundance: .; v_gene: TRBV6-5
CDR3nt: TGTGCCAGTAGTACCGACAGGGCTGGGGCCAACGTCCTGACTTTC; CDR3aa: CASSTDRAGANVLTF; d_gene: TRBD1; j_gene: TRBJ2-6; abundance: few; v_gene: TRBV19
CDR3nt: TGCAGCGTTGAATTCAGGGGCCACCAAGAGACCCAGTACTTC; CDR3aa: CSVEFRGHQETQYF; d_gene: .; j_gene: TRBJ2-5; abundance: .; v_gene: TRBV29-1
CDR3nt: TGTGCCAGCAGCCAAGACCCTAGCGTTACAGATACGCAGTATTTT; CDR3aa: CASSQDPSVTDTQYF; d_gene: .; j_gene: TRBJ2-3; abundance: .; v_gene: TRBV3-1/TRBV3-2
CDR3nt: TGTGCCAGTAGTATACTAGCGGAGGCAGATACGCAGTATTTT; CDR3aa: CASSILAEADTQYF; d_gene: TRBD2; j_gene: TRBJ2-3; abundance: .; v_gene: TRBV19
CDR3nt: TGTGCCAGCAGTTTAACGCGGGAGTTGGCCCAGTACTTC; CDR3aa: CASSLTRELAQYF; d_gene: TRBD2; j_gene: TRBJ2-5; abundance: once; v_gene: TRBV27
CDR3nt: TGTGCCAGCAGAGACTCCCCGGGACAATCCTACGAGCAGTACTTC; CDR3aa: CASRDSPGQSYEQYF; d_gene: .; j_gene: TRBJ2-7; abundance: .; v_gene: TRBV6-5
CDR3nt: TGTGCCAGTAGTATAGGTGGCTTTAGCAATCAGCCCCAGCATTTT; CDR3aa: CASSIGGFSNQPQHF; d_gene: .; j_gene: TRBJ1-5; abundance: .; v_gene: TRBV19
CDR3nt: TGTGCCAGCAGTAAATATTCCGGGACAGGGAACACTGAAGCTTTCTTT; CDR3aa: CASSKYSGTGNTEAFF; d_gene: TRBD1; j_gene: TRBJ1-1; abundance: .; v_gene: TRBV6-4
CDR3nt: TGTGCCTGGTCCAGGACAGGCTACCAGCCCCAGCATTTT; CDR3aa: CAWSRTGYQPQHF; d_gene: TRBD1; j_gene: TRBJ1-5; abundance: .; v_gene: TRBV30
CDR3nt: TGTGCCACCAGTGATTACGGTCCCCGGGAGACCCAGTACTTC; CDR3aa: CATSDYGPRETQYF; d_gene: .; j_gene: TRBJ2-5; abundance: .; v_gene: TRBV24-1
CDR3nt: TGTGCCAGCAGTCTCCGGCCGGGGTGGGAGCTGTTTTTT; CDR3aa: CASSLRPGWELFF; d_gene: .; j_gene: TRBJ2-2; abundance: .; v_gene: TRBV27
CDR3nt: TGTGCCTGGAGTTCCTTTAAAAACATTCAGTACTTC; CDR3aa: CAWSSFKNIQYF; d_gene: .; j_gene: TRBJ2-4; abundance: .; v_gene: TRBV30
CDR3nt: TGTGCCAGCAGCCCTCGGGACATCGCCTCCTACGAGCAGTACTTC; CDR3aa: CASSPRDIASYEQYF; d_gene: .; j_gene: TRBJ2-7; abundance: .; v_gene: TRBV7-9
CDR3nt: TGTGCCAGTAGTAAGGGACTAGCGGGAGGGCCGGAGACCCAGTACTTC; CDR3aa: CASSKGLAGGPETQYF; d_gene: TRBD2; j_gene: TRBJ2-5; abundance: .; v_gene: TRBV19
CDR3nt: TGTGCCAGCAGTTGTTTCGCCAGGGACACTTCCCCAGATACGCAGTATTTT; CDR3aa: CASSCFARDTSPDTQYF; d_gene: .; j_gene: TRBJ2-3; abundance: .; v_gene: TRBV27
CDR3nt: TGTGCCAGCAGCTTAGACGCCGGGGGCTCTGGAAACACCATATATTTT; CDR3aa: CASSLDAGGSGNTIYF; d_gene: .; j_gene: TRBJ1-3; abundance: once; v_gene: TRBV7-6
CDR3nt: TGTGCCATCAGTGACAGGGGCGGCGAGACCCAGTACTTC; CDR3aa: CAISDRGGETQYF; d_gene: .; j_gene: TRBJ2-5; abundance: .; v_gene: TRBV10-3
CDR3nt: TGTGCCAGCAGTGACTTACCGTCTAGCAATCTGGACGGGAGGGCTTCGGAGACCCAGTACTTC; CDR3aa: CASSDLPSSNLDGRASETQYF; d_gene: TRBD2; j_gene: TRBJ2-5; abundance: .; v_gene: TRBV6-4
CDR3nt: TGTGCCAGCCGTACGACAGGGGGCCCCGGGGAGCTGTTTTTT; CDR3aa: CASRTTGGPGELFF; d_gene: TRBD1; j_gene: TRBJ2-2; abundance: .; v_gene: TRBV19
CDR3nt: TGCGCCAGCAGCCAAGATTCCGGGTTAAATCAGCCCCAGCATTTT; CDR3aa: CASSQDSGLNQPQHF; d_gene: .; j_gene: TRBJ1-5; abundance: once; v_gene: TRBV4-1
CDR3nt: TGTGCCTGGAGTGTAGGTGGGGCCACAGATACGCAGTATTTT; CDR3aa: CAWSVGGATDTQYF; d_gene: .; j_gene: TRBJ2-3; abundance: .; v_gene: TRBV30
CDR3nt: TGTGCCAGCAGCGAAGCGGCAGGGAATCAGCCCCAGCATTTT; CDR3aa: CASSEAAGNQPQHF; d_gene: .; j_gene: TRBJ1-5; abundance: .; v_gene: TRBV6-1
CDR3nt: TGTGCCAGCAGCGCAACTAGCGACCCGGGAAACATTCAGTACTTC; CDR3aa: CASSATSDPGNIQYF; d_gene: TRBD2; j_gene: TRBJ2-4; abundance: .; v_gene: TRBV7-3
CDR3nt: TGTGCCAGCAGTGAAGCGCTTACGCGGGCCCTGGCCTACAATGAGCAGTTCTTC; CDR3aa: CASSEALTRALAYNEQFF; d_gene: .; j_gene: TRBJ2-1; abundance: .; v_gene: TRBV6-1
CDR3nt: TGTGCCAGCAGCTTGGACCTCGGAGGCGGTCAGCCCCAGCATTTT; CDR3aa: CASSLDLGGGQPQHF; d_gene: .; j_gene: TRBJ1-5; abundance: .; v_gene: TRBV5-5